This T cell receptor (beta chain) was captured in a study of blood T cells in healthy people across ages. Overall study results and limits: The unknown donor CMV status may have confounded expanded clonotype changes.

Trimming cost V 0 bases and J 8 bases, with 15 bases left between them. Germline assignment: CDR1 LGHDT and CDR2 YNNKEL (reference sequence). This CDR3 region has 15 residues. With a J-beta primer mix and a sample-barcoded 5' primer, a second PCR ran about 7 to 12 cycles. TCRdb re-analysed the 5' RACE reads in MiXCR, keeping a single row per CDR3 protein. The sample consists of 700,000 to 800,000 distinct CDR3 sequences, roughly 44% of them appearing once. As concerns this clonotype: Its antigen is undetermined.

This TCR derives from a woman aged 60 to 75 in good health. Material: blood. The chain joins TRBV3-1 to TRBJ2-3, with unresolved D. The chain's CDR3 is CASSQDFGLDSTQYF. The CDR3 DNA is TGTGCCAGCAGCCAAGATTTTGGCCTTGATAGTACGCAGTATTTT.